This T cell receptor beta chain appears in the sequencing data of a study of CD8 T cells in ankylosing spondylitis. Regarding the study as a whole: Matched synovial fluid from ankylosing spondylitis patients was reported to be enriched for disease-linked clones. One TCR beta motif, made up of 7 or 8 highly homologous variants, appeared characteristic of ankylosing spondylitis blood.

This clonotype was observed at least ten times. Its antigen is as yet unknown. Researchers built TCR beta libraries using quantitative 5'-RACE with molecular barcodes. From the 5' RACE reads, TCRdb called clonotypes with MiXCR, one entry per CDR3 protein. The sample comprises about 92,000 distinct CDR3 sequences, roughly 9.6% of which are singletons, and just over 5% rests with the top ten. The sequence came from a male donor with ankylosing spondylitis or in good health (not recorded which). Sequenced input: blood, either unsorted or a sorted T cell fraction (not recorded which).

The CDR3 loop reads CSVPFQGGGHTQYF. CDR3 nucleotide sequence: TGCAGTGTCCCATTTCAAGGGGGGGGGCATACGCAGTATTTT. This chain connects TRBV20-1 to TRBJ2-3; D perhaps matches TRBD2 (7 bases). The CDR3 runs 14 residues. Between the trimmed V and J ends, which lost 7 bases and 7 bases, there was a span of 21 bases. Germline V gene lookup returns CDR1 DFQATT and CDR2 SNEGSKA (reference sequence).